This T cell receptor beta chain is from a study of blood T cell repertoires in COVID-19. Study at large: Acute-phase and convalescent COVID-19 samples originated in the United States, Italy and Spain. Sources were T cells, B-cell-depleted T cells, or PBMCs; the material itself was cDNA or gDNA.

In the authors' methods: Reference gene primer amplification gave estimated nucleated cell counts. The repertoire was sequenced with immunoSEQ multiplex PCR; TCRdb's copy has only in-frame clones and lacks some. That table furnishes V, J and clone size, whereas the DNA furnished D and trimming. The table includes about 73,000 clones, about 74% detected once. Patients at the Seattle site were enrolled during active infection and followed longitudinally. The ends were cut back, 0 bases at V and 6 bases at J, with 12 bases in the middle. There are 15 residues in the CDR3. Germline CDR1 SGDLS, CDR2 YYNGEE.

Input material: peripheral blood. The sequence derives from a man in his sixties or seventies with COVID-19, enrolled during active disease. The rearrangement links TRBV9 to TRBJ2-2; D remains unclear. The CDR3 loop is CASSVGPELAGELFF. The CDR3 nucleotides are TGTGCCAGCAGCGTAGGACCGGAGTTAGCCGGGGAGCTGTTTTTT. The entire variable domain, with the rest obtained from reference TRBV9 and TRBJ2-2, is as follows: DSGVTQTPKHLITATGQRVTLRCSPRSGDLSVYWYQQSLDQGLQFLIQYYNGEERAKGNILERFSAQQFPDLHSELNLSSLELGDSALYFCASSVGPELAGELFFGEGSRLTVL.